This T cell receptor beta chain was identified during a study of OX40 agonist ivuxolimab in advanced cancers. Notes on the research overall: Ivuxolimab was an agonistic, fully human IgG2 monoclonal antibody directed against OX40 (CD134), a costimulatory receptor. Intravenous ivuxolimab was administered to patients every 2 weeks at six dose levels: 0.01, 0.1, 0.3, 1.5, 3 and 10 mg/kg. Of the approximately 53 patients in dose escalation, about 19 had hepatocellular carcinoma, approximately 15 had melanoma, 9 had renal cell carcinoma and 9 had head and neck cancer. In the dose-escalation cohort, 82.7% of patients were male, and the mean age was approximately 64 years, with a range of 23 to 79. Patients were allowed to have had prior anti-PD-1, anti-PD-L1 or anti-CTLA-4 therapy, and more than 30% of the dose-escalation patients had previously received checkpoint inhibitors. Three dose-escalation patients achieved partial responses, one with hepatocellular carcinoma and two with cutaneous melanoma. The point of sequencing TCRbeta in the periphery was to test whether ivuxolimab changed TCR sequence diversity and drove clonal T-cell expansion. The paper describes the monotherapy dose-escalation part (N ≈ 50 patients) of the phase I trial of ivuxolimab. Findings and caveats that apply to the study as a whole: After ivuxolimab, more expanded clones were found on average in CD8+ T cells than in CD4+ T cells. Antigen specificity was not determined for the clonally expanded peripheral T cells. Clonal expansion of both CD4+ and CD8+ blood T cells was observed from baseline to week 6 at doses 0.1 to 3.0 mg/kg. In the 0.1-3.0 mg/kg groups, partial responders had among the lowest normalized peripheral clonal expansion, particularly in CD8+ T cells. Low levels of normalized T-cell clonal expansion were also seen in some nonresponding patients.

Genomic DNA was extracted from sorted cells for sequencing of the TCRbeta CDR3 region. TCRbeta CDR3 regions were sequenced using the immunoSEQ Assay. TCRdb carries this immuneACCESS record with in-frame sequences only. Its versions omit some clonotypes, under half of them owing to an unresolved V gene in the studies checked, with the rest unexplained. The sample yields roughly 67,000 clones; roughly 84% were counted once. The ten largest clones take up around 1.5% of the sample. V loses 6 bases, J loses 4 bases, and the germline ends lie 12 bases apart. The CDR3 measures 13 amino acids from cysteine to phenylalanine. The CDR3 DNA has 39 bases and is translated from base 1. CDR1 ENHRY and CDR2 SYGVKD were looked up in the germline V gene. In regard to this clone: Its target antigen remains unknown. No quality values exist for individual bases; no much larger clone is one base distant.

The trial excluded patients who had a history of autoimmune disease or who were on systemic immunosuppression. Peripheral blood for TCR sequencing was drawn from every dose cohort at baseline, at cycle 4 day 1 and at cycle 7 day 1. Samples came from an open-label, multicenter, first-in-human phase I dose-escalation trial of ivuxolimab. Adults with locally advanced or metastatic head and neck squamous cell, hepatocellular, melanoma or renal cell carcinoma were enrolled in the trial. Before TCR sequencing, CD4+ T cells and CD8+ T cells from peripheral blood were sorted into separate populations. This chain joins TRBV10-3 to TRBJ1-2; the D gene is possibly TRBD1, with 6 bases matching. The sample here was CD4+ or CD8+ T cells sorted from blood, taken in a trial of the OX40 agonist ivuxolimab. This sequence originates from an adult with an advanced solid tumor such as melanoma, head and neck, liver or kidney cancer. CDR3 protein: CAIRGAVAYGYTF. The DNA sequence is TGTGCCATCAGGGGGGCGGTTGCCTATGGCTACACCTTC.